Only a few counts were recorded for the clone carrying this T cell receptor beta chain. As yet, its antigen is unknown. This specimen comes from a study of T cell repertoires in cytomegalovirus infection. Study in general: CMV epitopes used comprised recently identified HLA-C-restricted ones and well-studied HLA-B-restricted ones. CMV infection and matching HLA type were both indicated by public TCR beta signatures. Findings and caveats of the study: HLA-C-restricted CMV clonotypes gave the most frequent clonotype in two of eight donors.

MiXCR, applied by TCRdb to the reads, yields one record per CDR3 protein. The sample holds 900,000 to 950,000 distinct CDR3 sequences, roughly 31% seen once. Germline lookup yields CDR1 ENHRY and CDR2 SYGVKD. CDR3 length equals 17 residues. V trimming: 2 bases; J trimming: 3 bases; junction bases outside the gene matches: 12. This specimen consisted of cultured CD8+ T cells from PBMCs, obtained from culture after CMV antigen stimulation. The rearrangement links TRBV10-3 to TRBJ1-1, with 7 bases lining up with TRBD1. The receptor's source is a human donor in good health (CMV status not recorded). Some clones in this sample may be carry-over from other donors' samples. CDR3 region: CAISEREQGPLHTEAFF. The CDR3 nucleotides are TGTGCCATCAGTGAGCGGGAACAGGGGCCCCTTCACACTGAAGCTTTCTTT.